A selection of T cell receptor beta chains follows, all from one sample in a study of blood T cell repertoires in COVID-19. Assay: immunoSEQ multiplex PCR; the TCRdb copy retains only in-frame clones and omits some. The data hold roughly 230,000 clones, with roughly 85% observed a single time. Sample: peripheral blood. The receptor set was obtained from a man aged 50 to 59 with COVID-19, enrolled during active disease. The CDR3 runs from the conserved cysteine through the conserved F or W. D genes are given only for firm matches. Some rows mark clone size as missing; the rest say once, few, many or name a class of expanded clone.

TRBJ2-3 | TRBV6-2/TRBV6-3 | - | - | CASSYSWGAVGTDTQYF | TGTGCCAGCAGTTACTCCTGGGGCGCTGTCGGCACAGATACGCAGTATTTT
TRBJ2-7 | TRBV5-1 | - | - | CASSLVRGSSYEQYF | TGCGCCAGCAGCTTGGTTCGGGGGAGCTCCTACGAGCAGTACTTC
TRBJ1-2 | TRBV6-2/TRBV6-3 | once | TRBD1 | CASSLLDRGYGYTF | TGTGCCAGCAGTCTCTTAGACAGGGGCTATGGCTACACCTTC
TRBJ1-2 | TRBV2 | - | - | CASKMDSLGYTF | TGTGCCAGCAAGATGGACAGTTTGGGCTACACCTTC
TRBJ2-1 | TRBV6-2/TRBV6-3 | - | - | CASSRQSNEQFF | TGTGCCAGCAGTCGACAGTCCAATGAGCAGTTCTTC
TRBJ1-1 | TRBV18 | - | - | CASSPGAGMNTEAFF | TGTGCCAGCTCACCAGGTGCAGGAATGAACACTGAAGCTTTCTTT
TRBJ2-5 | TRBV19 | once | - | CASSTGTLETQYF | TGTGCCAGTAGTACCGGGACACTAGAGACCCAGTACTTC
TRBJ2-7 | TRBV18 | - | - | CASSRDNYEQYF | TGTGCCAGCTCACGGGACAACTACGAGCAGTACTTC
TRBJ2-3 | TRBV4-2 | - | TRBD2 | CASSPVSAGGGSDTQYF | TGTGCCAGCAGCCCCGTTAGCGCGGGGGGAGGGTCAGATACGCAGTATTTT
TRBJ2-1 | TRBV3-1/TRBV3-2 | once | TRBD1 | CASSQLGTANEQFF | TGTGCCAGCAGCCAACTGGGGACAGCGAATGAGCAGTTCTTC
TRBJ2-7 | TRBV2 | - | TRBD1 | CASSDWGQVSYEQYF | TGTGCCAGCAGTGATTGGGGACAGGTTTCCTACGAGCAGTACTTC
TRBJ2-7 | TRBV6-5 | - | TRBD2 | CASTGGSGANYEQYF | TGTGCCAGCACCGGGGGGAGCGGGGCTAACTACGAGCAGTACTTC
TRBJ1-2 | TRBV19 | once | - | CASSISGIGYGYTF | TGTGCCAGTAGTATTTCGGGGATCGGCTATGGCTACACCTTC
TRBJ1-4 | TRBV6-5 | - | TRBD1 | CASRGQDLFF | TGTGCCAGCAGGGGACAGGACTTATTTTTT
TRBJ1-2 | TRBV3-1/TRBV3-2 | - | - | CASSPDPGGGYTF | TGTGCCAGCAGCCCCGACCCGGGGGGTGGCTACACCTTC
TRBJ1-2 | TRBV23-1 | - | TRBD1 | CASRQDREGYGYTF | TGCGCCAGCAGACAGGACAGGGAAGGCTATGGCTACACCTTC
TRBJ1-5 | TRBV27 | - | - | CASSPYQGSNQPQHF | TGTGCCAGCAGCCCATACCAGGGTAGCAATCAGCCCCAGCATTTT
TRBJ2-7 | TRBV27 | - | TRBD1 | CASSFLPPGQGHSEQYF | TGTGCCAGCAGTTTTCTCCCGCCGGGACAGGGACATTCCGAGCAGTACTTC
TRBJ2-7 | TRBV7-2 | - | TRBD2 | CASSFISGGATYEQYF | TGTGCCAGCAGCTTTATTAGCGGGGGGGCTACCTACGAGCAGTACTTC
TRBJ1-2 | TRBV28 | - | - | CASSTYGQLVIYGYTF | TGTGCCAGCAGTACCTACGGACAGCTGGTAATCTATGGCTACACCTTC
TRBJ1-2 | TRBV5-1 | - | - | CASSLALGGANYGYTF | TGCGCCAGCAGCTTGGCCCTGGGGGGGGCTAACTATGGCTACACCTTC
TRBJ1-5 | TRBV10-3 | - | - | CAISEQGSNQPQHF | TGTGCCATCAGTGAACAGGGTAGCAATCAGCCCCAGCATTTT
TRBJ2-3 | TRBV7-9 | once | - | CASTHIPGGSSTDTQYF | TGTGCCAGCACACATATACCCGGGGGTTCTAGCACAGATACGCAGTATTTT
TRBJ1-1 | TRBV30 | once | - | CAWSAGILTEAFF | TGTGCCTGGAGCGCAGGGATTTTGACTGAAGCTTTCTTT
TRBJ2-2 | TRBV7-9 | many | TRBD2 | CASSMGLAGTGELFF | TGTGCCAGCAGCATGGGACTAGCCGGCACCGGGGAGCTGTTTTTT
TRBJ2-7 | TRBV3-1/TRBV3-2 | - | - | CASRATGRHILDTGQYF | TGTGCCAGCAGGGCGACAGGAAGGCACATCCTCGATACAGGGCAGTACTTC
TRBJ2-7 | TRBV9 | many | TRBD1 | CASSVGGQGEYEQYF | TGTGCCAGCAGCGTAGGGGGCCAGGGGGAATACGAGCAGTACTTC
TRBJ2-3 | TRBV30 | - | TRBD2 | CAWSGLAGASTDTQYF | TGTGCCTGGAGTGGATTAGCGGGGGCTAGCACAGATACGCAGTATTTT
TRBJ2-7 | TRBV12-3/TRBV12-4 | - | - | CASSLTETYEQYF | TGTGCCAGCAGTTTGACAGAAACCTACGAGCAGTACTTC
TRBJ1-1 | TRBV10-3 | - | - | CATSHRNTEAFF | TGTGCCACGTCCCACAGGAACACTGAAGCTTTCTTT
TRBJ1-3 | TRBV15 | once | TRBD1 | CATSRAGTGSGNTIYF | TGTGCCACCAGCAGAGCCGGGACAGGCTCTGGAAACACCATATATTTT
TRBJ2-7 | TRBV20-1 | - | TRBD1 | CRATGGSEQYF | TGCAGGGCGACAGGGGGAAGCGAGCAGTACTTC
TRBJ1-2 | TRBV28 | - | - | CASSLGRAYGYTF | TGTGCCAGCAGTTTGGGGAGAGCCTATGGCTACACCTTC
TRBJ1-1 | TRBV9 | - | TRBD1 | CASSAQTGTGNTEAFF | TGTGCCAGCAGCGCGCAGACCGGGACAGGGAACACTGAAGCTTTCTTT
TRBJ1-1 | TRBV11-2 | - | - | CASSLGPGAGTEAFF | TGTGCCAGCAGCTTAGGTCCAGGGGCAGGTACTGAAGCTTTCTTT
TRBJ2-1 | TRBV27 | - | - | CASSSLAYNEQFF | TGTGCCAGCAGTTCTCTAGCTTACAATGAGCAGTTCTTC
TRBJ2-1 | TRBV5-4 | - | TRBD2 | CASTLWGGGAYNEQFF | TGTGCCAGCACCCTATGGGGCGGGGGGGCCTACAATGAGCAGTTCTTC
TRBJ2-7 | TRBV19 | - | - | CASSIVGGGANEQYF | TGTGCCAGTAGTATAGTAGGAGGGGGCGCGAACGAGCAGTACTTC
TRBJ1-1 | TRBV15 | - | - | CATSRVAGGRFPAFF | TGTGCCACCAGCAGAGTAGCGGGGGGGCGCTTCCCAGCTTTCTTT
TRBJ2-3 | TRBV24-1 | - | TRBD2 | CATSVASGSTDTQYF | TGTGCCACCAGTGTGGCTAGCGGGAGCACAGATACGCAGTATTTT